This T cell receptor beta chain was documented in a study of blood T cells in healthy people across ages. A J-beta primer mix and a sample-barcoded 5' primer were used in a second PCR of about 6 to 12 cycles. TCRdb reprocessed the 5' RACE reads with MiXCR, giving one entry per CDR3 protein. The table has about 800,000 distinct CDR3 sequences, roughly 25% seen once; the top ten hold under 4.5%. The junction had 9 bases not matched to a gene; V was cut back by 6 bases and J by 10 bases. The CDR3 runs to 13 residues. This sample was also put to use in a study of T cells of mothers and their children. This second report adds: Each child contributed approximately 3.3 million TCR beta CDR3 reads, while each mother contributed over 8.5 million.

This clonotype was obtained from a boy under 18 in good health. Sequencing input: blood. This chain joins TRBV12-3 or TRBV12-4 and TRBJ2-1; 7 bases line up with TRBD2. DNA for the CDR3: TGTGCCAGCAGCCCCCCTAGCGGACGCGAGCAGTTCTTC. Translating gives CASSPPSGREQFF.